This TCR beta chain was profiled in a study of shared clonotypes between healthy human individuals. The study, taken as a whole, reports: Naive subsets tended to show greater estimated richness than memory subsets. Shared clonotypes across all four donors exceeded non-shared ones in generation probability.

Produced via immunoSEQ multiplex PCR; TCRdb's table is partial and in-frame only. This table holds approximately 1.5 million clones, about 98% found once. Note on this clone: Its target is unknown.

Germline CDR1 and CDR2: SGHRS and YFSETQ. The CDR3 length is 16 residues. The ends were cut back, 0 bases at V and 1 base at J, with 11 bases in the middle. The specimen was naive CD4+ T cells sorted from blood. Subset in this sample: CD45RA+ positively selected. This receptor was taken from a man aged 30 to 39 in good health. The genes are TRBV5-1 and TRBJ1-3; D gene unclear. CDR3 residues: CASSLVPPGSGNTIYF. The CDR3 DNA reads as TGCGCCAGCAGCTTGGTTCCCCCCGGATCTGGAAACACCATATATTTT.